This record concerns one T cell receptor (beta chain) sequence. The identical CDR3 is also encoded by other nucleotide sequences in the sample. This sample was taken from a study of shared clonotypes between healthy human individuals. Sequencing used immunoSEQ multiplex PCR; TCRdb keeps in-frame clones, though not all of them. The table lists about 480,000 clones, less than 85% of them singletons. Sequencing was carried out using PBMCs. The receptor comes from a middle-aged woman in good health. Some clones in this sample may be carry-over from other donors' samples.

The CDR3 spells CASSLGLAGVNEQFF. Written as DNA, the CDR3 is TGTGCCAGCAGCTTGGGACTAGCGGGAGTGAATGAGCAGTTCTTC. The rearrangement joins TRBV7-3 to TRBJ2-1; 14 bases are shared with TRBD2. Germline V gene lookup returns CDR1 SGHTA and CDR2 FQGTGA. The CDR3 has 15 amino acids. The junction had 2 bases not matched to a gene; V was cut back by 3 bases and J by 7 bases.